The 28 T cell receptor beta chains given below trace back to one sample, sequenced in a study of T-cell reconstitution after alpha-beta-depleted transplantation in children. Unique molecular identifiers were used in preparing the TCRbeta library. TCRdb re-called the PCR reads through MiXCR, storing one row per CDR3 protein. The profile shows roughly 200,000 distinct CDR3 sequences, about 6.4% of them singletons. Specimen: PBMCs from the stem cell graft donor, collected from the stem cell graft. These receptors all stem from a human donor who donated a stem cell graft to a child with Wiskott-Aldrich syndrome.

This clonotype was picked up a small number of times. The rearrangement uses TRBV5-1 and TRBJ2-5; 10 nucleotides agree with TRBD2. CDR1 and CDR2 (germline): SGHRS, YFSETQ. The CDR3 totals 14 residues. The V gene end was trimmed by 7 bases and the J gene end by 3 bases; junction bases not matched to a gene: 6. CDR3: CASHRSGGEETQYF. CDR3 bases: TGCGCCAGCCATAGAAGCGGGGGGGAAGAGACCCAGTACTTC. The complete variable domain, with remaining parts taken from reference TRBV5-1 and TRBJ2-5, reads KAGVTQTPRYLIKTRGQQVTLSCSPISGHRSVSWYQQTPGQGLQFLFEYFSETQRNKGNFPGRFSGRQFSNSRSEMNVSTLELGDSALYLCASHRSGGEETQYFGPGTRLLVL.

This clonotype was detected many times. Here the CDR3 reads CASSRGLVQETQYF. Written as DNA, the CDR3 is TGTGCCAGCAGCCGTGGACTAGTTCAAGAGACCCAGTACTTC. The genes are TRBV6-1 and TRBJ2-5; 7 bases map to TRBD2. Germline CDR1 reads MNHNS; CDR2 reads SASEGT. The CDR3 runs to 14 residues. J lost 2 bases, V lost 6 bases, and 6 bases had no gene match.

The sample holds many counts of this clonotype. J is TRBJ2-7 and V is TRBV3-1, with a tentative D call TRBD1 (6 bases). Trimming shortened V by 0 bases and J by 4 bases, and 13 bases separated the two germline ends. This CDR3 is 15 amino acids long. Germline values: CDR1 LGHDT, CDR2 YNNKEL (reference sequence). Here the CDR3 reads CASSQDLGQFYEQYF. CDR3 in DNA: TGTGCCAGCAGCCAAGATTTGGGACAATTTTACGAGCAGTACTTC.

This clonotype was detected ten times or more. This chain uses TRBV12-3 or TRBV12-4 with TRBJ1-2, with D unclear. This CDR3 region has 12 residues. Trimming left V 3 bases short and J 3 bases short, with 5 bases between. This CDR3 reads CASSFADYGYTF. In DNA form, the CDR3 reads TGTGCCAGCAGTTTCGCGGACTATGGCTACACCTTC.

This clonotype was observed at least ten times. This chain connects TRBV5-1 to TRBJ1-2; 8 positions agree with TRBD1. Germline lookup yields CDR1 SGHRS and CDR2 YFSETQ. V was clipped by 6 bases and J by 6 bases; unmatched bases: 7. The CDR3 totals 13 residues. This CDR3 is CASMDRAVDGYTF. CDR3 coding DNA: TGCGCCAGCATGGACAGGGCGGTTGATGGCTACACCTTC.

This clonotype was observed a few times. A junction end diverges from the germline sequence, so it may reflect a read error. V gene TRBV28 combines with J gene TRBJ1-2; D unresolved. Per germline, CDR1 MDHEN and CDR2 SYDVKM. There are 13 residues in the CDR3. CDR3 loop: CPSAAGANYGYTF. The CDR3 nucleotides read TGTCCCAGCGCAGCCGGAGCTAACTATGGCTACACCTTC.

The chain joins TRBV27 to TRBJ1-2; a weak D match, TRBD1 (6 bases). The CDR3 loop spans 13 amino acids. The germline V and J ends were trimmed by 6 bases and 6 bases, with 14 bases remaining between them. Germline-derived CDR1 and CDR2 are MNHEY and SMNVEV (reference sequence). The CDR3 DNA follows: TGTGCCAGCAGGCTATCCGGGGGCAATGGCTACACCTTC. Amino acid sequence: CASRLSGGNGYTF.

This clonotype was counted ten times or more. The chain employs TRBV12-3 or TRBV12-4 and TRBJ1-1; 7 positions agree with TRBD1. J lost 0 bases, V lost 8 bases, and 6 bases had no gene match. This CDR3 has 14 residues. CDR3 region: CASGDRGLNTEAFF. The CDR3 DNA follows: TGTGCCAGCGGGGACAGAGGATTGAACACTGAAGCTTTCTTT.

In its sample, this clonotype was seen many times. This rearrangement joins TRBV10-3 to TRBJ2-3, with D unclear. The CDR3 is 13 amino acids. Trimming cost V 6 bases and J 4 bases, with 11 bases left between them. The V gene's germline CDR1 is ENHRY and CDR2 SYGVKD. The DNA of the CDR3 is TGTGCCATCAGGCCCGGAATGCCAGATACGCAGTATTTT. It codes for CAIRPGMPDTQYF.

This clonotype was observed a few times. As DNA, the CDR3 is TGTGCCAGCAGCTTATTGCGAGGCCAGCCCCAGCATTTT. This codes for CASSLLRGQPQHF. V gene TRBV11-2 combines with J gene TRBJ1-5; D is unclear. This CDR3 has 13 residues. Trimming left V 2 bases short and J 7 bases short, with 9 bases between. Germline V CDR1 and CDR2: SGHAT, FQNNGV.

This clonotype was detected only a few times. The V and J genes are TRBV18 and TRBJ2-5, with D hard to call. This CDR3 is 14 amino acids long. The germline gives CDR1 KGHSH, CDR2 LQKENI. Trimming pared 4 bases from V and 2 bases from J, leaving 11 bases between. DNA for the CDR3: TGTGCCAGCTCACTCAACTTCGGTCAAGAGACCCAGTACTTC. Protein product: CASSLNFGQETQYF.

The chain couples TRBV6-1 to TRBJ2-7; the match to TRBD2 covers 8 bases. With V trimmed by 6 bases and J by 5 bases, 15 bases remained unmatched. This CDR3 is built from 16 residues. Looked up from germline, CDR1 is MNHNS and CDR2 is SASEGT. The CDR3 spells CASRIDGLASQNEQYF. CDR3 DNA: TGTGCCAGCAGGATCGATGGACTAGCTAGTCAGAACGAGCAGTACTTC.

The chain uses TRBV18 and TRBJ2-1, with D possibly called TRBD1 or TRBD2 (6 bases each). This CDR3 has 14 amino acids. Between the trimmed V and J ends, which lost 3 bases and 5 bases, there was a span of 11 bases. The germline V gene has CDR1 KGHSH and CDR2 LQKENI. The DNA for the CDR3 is TGTGCCAGCTCACCCCGGGGGCCGGACAATGAGCAGTTCTTC. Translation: CASSPRGPDNEQFF.

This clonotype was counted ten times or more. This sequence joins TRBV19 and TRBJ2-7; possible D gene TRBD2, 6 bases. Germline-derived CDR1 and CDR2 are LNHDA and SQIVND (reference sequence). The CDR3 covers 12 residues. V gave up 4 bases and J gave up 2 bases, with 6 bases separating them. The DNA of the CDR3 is TGTGCCAGTAGTAGCGGGACCTACGAGCAGTACTTC. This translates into CASSSGTYEQYF.

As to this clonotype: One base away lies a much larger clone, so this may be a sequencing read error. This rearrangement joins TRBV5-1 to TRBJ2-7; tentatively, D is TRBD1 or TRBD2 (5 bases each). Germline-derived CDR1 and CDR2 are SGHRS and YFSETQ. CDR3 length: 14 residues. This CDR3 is CTSSPGANSYEQYF. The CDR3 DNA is TGCACCAGCAGCCCCGGGGCCAACTCCTACGAGCAGTACTTC. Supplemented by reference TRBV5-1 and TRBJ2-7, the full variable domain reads KAGVTQTPRYLIKTRGQQVTLSCSPISGHRSVSWYQQTPGQGLQFLFEYFSETQRNKGNFPGRFSGRQFSNSRSEMNVSTLELGDSALYLCTSSPGANSYEQYFGPGTRLTVT.

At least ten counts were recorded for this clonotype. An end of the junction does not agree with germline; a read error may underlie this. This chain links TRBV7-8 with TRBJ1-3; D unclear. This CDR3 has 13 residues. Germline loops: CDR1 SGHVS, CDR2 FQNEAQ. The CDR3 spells CASSLATGNTIYF. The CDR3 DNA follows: TGTGCCAGCAGCCTAGCTACTGGAAACACCATATATTTT.

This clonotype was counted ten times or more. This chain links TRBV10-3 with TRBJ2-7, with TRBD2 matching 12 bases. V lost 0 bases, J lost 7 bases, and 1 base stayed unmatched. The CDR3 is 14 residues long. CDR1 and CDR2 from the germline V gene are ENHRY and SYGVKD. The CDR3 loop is CAISESGLAGEQYF. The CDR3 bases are TGTGCCATCAGTGAGTCGGGACTAGCGGGTGAGCAGTACTTC.

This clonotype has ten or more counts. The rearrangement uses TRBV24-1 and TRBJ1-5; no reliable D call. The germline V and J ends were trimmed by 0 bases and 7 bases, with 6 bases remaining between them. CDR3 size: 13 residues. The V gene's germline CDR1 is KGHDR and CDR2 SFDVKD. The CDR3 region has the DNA TGTGCCACCAGTGATTTGTTGGGCCAGCCCCAGCATTTT. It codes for CATSDLLGQPQHF.

The CDR3 region is CASSLNRYNEQFF. Here the CDR3 DNA reads TGTGCCAGCAGCTTAAACCGGTACAATGAGCAGTTCTTC. The V call is TRBV7-2, the J call TRBJ2-1; D is unclear. The CDR3 has 13 residues. The germline V gene encodes CDR1 SGHTA and CDR2 FQGNSA. Deletions cut 2 bases from V and 4 bases from J, with 6 bases between.

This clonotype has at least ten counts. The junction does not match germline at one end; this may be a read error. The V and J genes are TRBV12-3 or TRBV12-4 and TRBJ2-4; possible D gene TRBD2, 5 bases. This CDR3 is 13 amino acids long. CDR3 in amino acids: CASSLRGGGSRRF. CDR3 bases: TGTGCCAGCAGTTTAAGAGGCGGAGGCAGCCGGAGGTTC.

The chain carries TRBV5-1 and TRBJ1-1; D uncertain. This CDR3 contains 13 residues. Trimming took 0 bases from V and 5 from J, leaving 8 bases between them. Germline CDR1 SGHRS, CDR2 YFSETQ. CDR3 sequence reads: CASSLEGRTEAFF. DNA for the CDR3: TGCGCCAGCAGCTTGGAGGGTCGGACTGAAGCTTTCTTT.

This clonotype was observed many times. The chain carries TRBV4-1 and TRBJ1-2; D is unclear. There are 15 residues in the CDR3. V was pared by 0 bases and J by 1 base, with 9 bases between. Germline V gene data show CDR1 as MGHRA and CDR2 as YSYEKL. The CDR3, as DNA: TGCGCCAGCAGCCAAGACTTCGTCGTTAACTATGGCTACACCTTC. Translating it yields CASSQDFVVNYGYTF.

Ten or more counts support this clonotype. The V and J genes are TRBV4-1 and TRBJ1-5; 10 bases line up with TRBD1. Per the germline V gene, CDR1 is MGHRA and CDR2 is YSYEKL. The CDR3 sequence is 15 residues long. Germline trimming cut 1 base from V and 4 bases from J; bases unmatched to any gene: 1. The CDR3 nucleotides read TGCGCCAGCAGCCAAGGGGGACAGGGGAATCAGCCCCAGCATTTT. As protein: CASSQGGQGNQPQHF.

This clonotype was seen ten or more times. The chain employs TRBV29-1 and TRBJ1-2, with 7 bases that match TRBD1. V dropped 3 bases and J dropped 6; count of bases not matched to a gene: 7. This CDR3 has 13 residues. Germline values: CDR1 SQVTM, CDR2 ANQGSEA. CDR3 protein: CSVDLGQAHGYTF. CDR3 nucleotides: TGCAGCGTTGATCTTGGACAGGCCCATGGCTACACCTTC.

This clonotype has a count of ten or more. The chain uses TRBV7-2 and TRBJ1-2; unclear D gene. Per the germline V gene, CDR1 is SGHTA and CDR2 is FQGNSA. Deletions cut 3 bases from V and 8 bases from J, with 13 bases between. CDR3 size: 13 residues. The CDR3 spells CASSLGSLGGYTF. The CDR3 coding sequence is TGTGCCAGCAGCTTGGGCAGTCTAGGAGGCTACACCTTC.

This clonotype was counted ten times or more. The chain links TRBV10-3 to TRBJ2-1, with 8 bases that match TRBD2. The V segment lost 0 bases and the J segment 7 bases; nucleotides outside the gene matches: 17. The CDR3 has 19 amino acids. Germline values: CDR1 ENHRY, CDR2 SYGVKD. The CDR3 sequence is CAISESWALLAELPNEQFF. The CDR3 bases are TGTGCCATCAGTGAGTCGTGGGCTCTACTAGCGGAACTACCAAATGAGCAGTTCTTC.

CDR3: CASGRTGQETQYF. CDR3 in DNA: TGCGCCAGCGGAAGGACAGGGCAAGAGACCCAGTACTTC. The V gene is TRBV5-1, the J gene TRBJ2-5; the match to TRBD1 covers 8 bases. The CDR3 totals 13 residues. The V and J ends lost 7 bases and 2 bases, in that order; junction bases with no gene match: 4. Per the germline V gene, CDR1 is SGHRS and CDR2 is YFSETQ.

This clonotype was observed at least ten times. The CDR3 DNA sequence: TGCGCCAGCAGCTGGGCAGCCCTTGAGAGCGGCTACACCTTC. Protein product: CASSWAALESGYTF. The gene calls are TRBV5-1 and TRBJ1-2; D remains unclear. This CDR3 spans 14 amino acids. V was shortened by 3 bases and J by 8 bases, with 17 bases between the two germline ends. The V gene's germline CDR1 is SGHRS and CDR2 YFSETQ.